This T cell receptor (beta chain) was captured by sequencing in a study of blood T cells in healthy people across ages. Trimming took 3 bases from V and 2 from J; bases not matched to a gene: 5. The CDR3 consists of 16 residues. Germline V gives CDR1 SGDLS, CDR2 YYNGEE. Then a second PCR, running roughly 7 to 12 cycles, was carried out with a sample-barcoded 5' primer and a J-beta primer mix. At least 3 million CDR3-containing paired-end reads were obtained per sample. Via MiXCR, TCRdb re-called the 5' RACE reads, giving one row per CDR3 protein. The sample has around 1,500,000 distinct CDR3 sequences, 42% seen once. This clonotype was detected a few times.

The sequence was obtained from a woman aged 18-30 years in good health. Source material: blood. V is TRBV9 and J is TRBJ2-3, with 11 nucleotides matching TRBD2. CDR3 sequence reads: CASSAGTSGLTDTQYF. In DNA, the CDR3 is TGTGCCAGCAGCGCTGGGACTAGCGGCCTCACAGATACGCAGTATTTT.